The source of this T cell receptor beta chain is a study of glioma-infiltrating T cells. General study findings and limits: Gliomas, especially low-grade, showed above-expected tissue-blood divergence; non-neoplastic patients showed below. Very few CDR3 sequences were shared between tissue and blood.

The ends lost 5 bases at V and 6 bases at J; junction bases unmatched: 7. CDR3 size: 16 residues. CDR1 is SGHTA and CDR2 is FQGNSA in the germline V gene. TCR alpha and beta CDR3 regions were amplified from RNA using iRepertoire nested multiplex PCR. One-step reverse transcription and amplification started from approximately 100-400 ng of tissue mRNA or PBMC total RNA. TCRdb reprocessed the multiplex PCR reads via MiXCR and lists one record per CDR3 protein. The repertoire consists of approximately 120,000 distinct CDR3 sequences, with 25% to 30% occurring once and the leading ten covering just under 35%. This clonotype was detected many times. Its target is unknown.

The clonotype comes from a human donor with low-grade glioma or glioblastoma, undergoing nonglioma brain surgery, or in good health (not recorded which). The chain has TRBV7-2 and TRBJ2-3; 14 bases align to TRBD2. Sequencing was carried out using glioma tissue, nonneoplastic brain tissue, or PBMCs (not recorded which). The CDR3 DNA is TGTGCCAGCAGCGCCCGACTAGCGGGGGGGCCTGATACGCAGTATTTT. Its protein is CASSARLAGGPDTQYF.